This entry lists 25 T cell receptor beta chains sequenced from one sample in a study of T cell changes during pregnancy in multiple sclerosis. Generated by immunoSEQ multiplex PCR, the TCRdb table keeps only in-frame clones and is missing some. This table has about 50,000 clones, 80% to 95% appearing once. The sequencing here drew on CD4+ T cells from peripheral blood mononuclear cells, taken after pregnancy. Receptors originate from a female donor with multiple sclerosis, enrolled in a pregnancy study.

This clone was observed a few times. The chain uses TRBV28 and TRBJ1-1; tentative D call: TRBD1 (5 bases). The ends were cut back, 3 bases at V and 4 bases at J, with 18 bases in the middle. Per the germline V gene, CDR1 is MDHEN and CDR2 is SYDVKM. This CDR3 has 16 amino acids. The CDR3 DNA reads as TGTGCCAGCAGTTTCTGGGGGGGATCTCGGGGCACTGAAGCTTTCTTT. Encoded protein: CASSFWGGSRGTEAFF. The full variable domain, with the rest looked up from reference TRBV28 and TRBJ1-1, is DVKVTQSSRYLVKRTGEKVFLECVQDMDHENMFWYRQDPGLGLRLIYFSYDVKMKEKGDIPEGYSVSREKKERFSLILESASTNQTSMYLCASSFWGGSRGTEAFFGQGTRLTVV.

Only a few counts were recorded for this clone. The rearrangement uses TRBV7-9 and TRBJ2-4; a weak D match, TRBD2 (6 bases). Deletions cut 3 bases from V and 0 bases from J, with 12 bases between. Germline-derived CDR1 and CDR2 are SEHNR and FQNEAQ (reference sequence). The CDR3 consists of 16 residues. Here the CDR3 DNA reads TGTGCCAGCAGCTTGGGCGGGGTAGTAGCCAAAAACATTCAGTACTTC. Protein sequence: CASSLGGVVAKNIQYF.

A word on this clone: Sequence at one end of the junction differs from germline and may be a read error. The chain joins TRBV7-9 to TRBJ1-5; 8 nucleotides match TRBD1. Germline assignment: CDR1 SEHNR and CDR2 FQNEAQ (reference sequence). This CDR3 comprises 15 residues. The CDR3 DNA reads TGTGCCAGCAGCTTAGTATCAGGGGGCAACCAGCCCCAGCATTTT. Translation: CASSLVSGGNQPQHF.

J is TRBJ1-5 and V is TRBV30, with no clear D. The CDR3 is 12 amino acids. CDR1 and CDR2 (germline): GTSNPN, SVGIG (reference sequence). Trimming stripped 2 bases from V and 0 bases from J, with 2 bases between. CDR3 nucleotides: TGTGCCTGGAGTCGTAGCAATCAGCCCCAGCATTTT. Residues: CAWSRSNQPQHF.

The V and J genes are TRBV18 and TRBJ2-7; TRBD1 aligns across 8 bases. This CDR3 contains 15 residues. Looked up from germline, CDR1 is KGHSH and CDR2 is LQKENI. After removal of 3 bases from V and 5 bases from J, the junction contained 9 bases not matched to a gene. The CDR3 is CASSPRQGSVNEQYF. The CDR3 nucleotides read TGTGCCAGCTCACCCCGACAGGGGAGTGTGAACGAGCAGTACTTC.

This clone was recorded once. This rearrangement joins TRBV9 to TRBJ2-1; the D gene is possibly TRBD2 (5 bases). Germline V gene sequence: CDR1 SGDLS, CDR2 YYNGEE. V was shortened by 0 bases and J by 4 bases, with 14 bases between the two germline ends. The CDR3 is made up of 16 amino acids. CDR3 sequence reads: CASSVVIGPGYNEQFF. The CDR3 DNA reads TGTGCCAGCAGCGTAGTAATCGGGCCGGGGTACAATGAGCAGTTCTTC. The full variable domain, with the rest looked up from reference TRBV9 and TRBJ2-1, is DSGVTQTPKHLITATGQRVTLRCSPRSGDLSVYWYQQSLDQGLQFLIQYYNGEERAKGNILERFSAQQFPDLHSELNLSSLELGDSALYFCASSVVIGPGYNEQFFGPGTRLTVL.

V is TRBV27 and J is TRBJ1-5; no clear D gene. CDR3 size: 15 residues. Per the germline V gene, CDR1 is MNHEY and CDR2 is SMNVEV (reference sequence). Deletions cut 2 bases from V and 0 bases from J, with 8 bases between. The CDR3 sequence: CASSLNSYSNQPQHF. CDR3 in DNA: TGTGCCAGCAGTTTAAACAGCTATAGCAATCAGCCCCAGCATTTT.

The chain joins TRBV29-1 to TRBJ1-4; D perhaps matches TRBD1 (6 bases). V lost 2 bases and J lost 5, with 6 bases in between. The CDR3 extends over 12 amino acids. CDR1 and CDR2 (germline): SQVTM, ANQGSEA. In DNA form, the CDR3 reads TGCAGCGTTGAACAGGGGAATGAAAAACTGTTTTTT. The encoded protein is CSVEQGNEKLFF.

V gene TRBV20-1 combines with J gene TRBJ2-3; D is perhaps TRBD2 (6 bases). The germline gives CDR1 DFQATT, CDR2 SNEGSKA (reference sequence). The V end lost 5 bases, the J end lost 8 bases, and 11 bases lay between the germline ends. CDR3 length: 11 amino acids. The CDR3 protein is CSAPQTSTQYF. The DNA of the CDR3 is TGCAGTGCTCCTCAGACTAGTACGCAGTATTTT.

The chain uses TRBV6-1 and TRBJ1-5; 7 bases map to TRBD1. J gave up 3 bases and V 4 bases, and 3 bases lay outside the gene matches. This CDR3 is built from 14 residues. CDR1 and CDR2 (germline): MNHNS, SASEGT. CDR3 amino acids: CASSATGPNQPQHF. For the CDR3, the DNA is TGTGCCAGCAGTGCGACAGGGCCCAATCAGCCCCAGCATTTT.

The chain combines TRBV5-1 with TRBJ2-2; D might be TRBD2 (5 bases). From germline, CDR1 is SGHRS and CDR2 YFSETQ. Trimming took off 2 bases at V and 2 bases at J, with 10 bases between the two ends. This CDR3 has 15 residues. CDR3 in DNA: TGCGCCAGCAGCTTCGTGAGGGCCAACACCGGGGAGCTGTTTTTT. Protein: CASSFVRANTGELFF.

This clone appeared many times. The sample contains more than one DNA sequence encoding this CDR3. The V call is TRBV11-2, the J call TRBJ2-7; 10 bases match TRBD1. Germline assignment: CDR1 SGHAT and CDR2 FQNNGV. Trimming cost V 1 base and J 7 bases; bases outside gene matches: 4. CDR3 size: 14 residues. In nucleotides, the CDR3 is TGTGCCAGCAGCTTAGTCCCGGGACAGGGGGAGCAGTACTTC. This encodes CASSLVPGQGEQYF.

CDR3 residues: CASSLTRTGFSYNEQFF. CDR3 DNA: TGCGCCAGCAGCCTCACACGGACAGGGTTTAGCTACAATGAGCAGTTCTTC. V and J are TRBV4-1 and TRBJ2-1, with 8 bases lining up with TRBD1. Trimming took 4 bases from V and 3 from J; bases not matched to a gene: 11. Germline V CDR1 and CDR2: MGHRA, YSYEKL. This CDR3 has 17 amino acids.

This sequence joins TRBV28 and TRBJ2-4, with 8 bases identical to TRBD2. V was pared by 3 bases and J by 6 bases, with 10 bases of the junction left unmatched. There are 16 residues in the CDR3. The V gene's germline CDR1 is MDHEN and CDR2 SYDVKM. For the CDR3, the DNA is TGTGCCAGCAGTTTCTCAGTCGGGAGGGCCGGAAACATTCAGTACTTC. Its protein is CASSFSVGRAGNIQYF.

The chain has TRBV6-1 and TRBJ1-4, with 10 bases fitting TRBD1. CDR1 and CDR2 from the germline V gene are MNHNS and SASEGT. This CDR3 has 14 residues. Trimming took 6 bases from V and 2 from J; bases not matched to a gene: 0. For the CDR3, the DNA is TGTGCCAGCAGGGGACAGGGGACTAATGAAAAACTGTTTTTT. It is translated as CASRGQGTNEKLFF.

V and J are TRBV5-5 and TRBJ2-1; 8 bases map to TRBD2. The junction had 6 bases not matched to a gene; V was cut back by 5 bases and J by 5 bases. The length of the CDR3 is 14 residues. Germline assignment: CDR1 SGHKS and CDR2 YYEKEE (reference sequence). The CDR3 here is CASSSGLENNEQFF. CDR3 in DNA: TGTGCCAGCAGTTCGGGACTAGAAAACAATGAGCAGTTCTTC.

The chain uses TRBV6-1 and TRBJ2-1; tentative D call: TRBD1 (6 bases). Germline CDR1 is MNHNS and CDR2 is SASEGT. The length of the CDR3 is 16 residues. The V gene lost 4 bases and the J gene lost 6 bases, with 19 bases spanning the gap. The CDR3 protein is CASSGKQGTGSNEQFF. In nucleotides, the CDR3 is TGTGCCAGCAGTGGTAAACAGGGTACGGGGTCCAATGAGCAGTTCTTC.

The chain employs TRBV6-1 and TRBJ2-7, with TRBD1 matching over 7 bases. The CDR3 has 14 amino acids. V was clipped by 7 bases and J by 1 base; unmatched bases: 7. The germline gives CDR1 MNHNS, CDR2 SASEGT. The CDR3: CASTTDRASYEQYF. In DNA form, the CDR3 reads TGTGCCAGCACAACCGACAGGGCATCCTACGAGCAGTACTTC.

This clone showed up just once. The V gene is TRBV27, the J gene TRBJ2-2, with TRBD2 identical over 7 bases. Trimming at V came to 6 bases and at J to 2 bases, leaving 6 bases not matched to a gene. Looked up from germline, CDR1 is MNHEY and CDR2 is SMNVEV (reference sequence). The CDR3 length is 15 residues. This CDR3 reads CASRSLANNTGELFF. The CDR3 bases are TGTGCCAGCAGATCACTAGCGAATAACACCGGGGAGCTGTTTTTT.

The chain combines TRBV5-6 with TRBJ2-7; 8 positions agree with TRBD2. The germline gives CDR1 SGHDT, CDR2 YYEEEE. The J segment lost 3 bases and the V segment lost 2 bases, leaving 4 bases of the junction unmatched. The CDR3 extends over 14 amino acids. CDR3 coding DNA: TGTGCCAGCAGCTTCCCGGGACTAGGCTACGAGCAGTACTTC. This translates into CASSFPGLGYEQYF.

The chain uses TRBV11-2 and TRBJ1-5, with 7 nucleotides matching TRBD1. Trimming cost V 4 bases and J 5 bases; bases outside gene matches: 2. Germline V gene sequence: CDR1 SGHAT, CDR2 FQNNGV. The CDR3 loop spans 13 amino acids. The CDR3 is CASSYDRDQPQHF. CDR3 nucleotide sequence: TGTGCCAGCAGCTACGACAGGGATCAGCCCCAGCATTTT.

The CDR3 coding sequence is TGTGCCAGCAGCCTAGGGGGACAGATGAGCCAGTACTTC. Translated, it gives CASSLGGQMSQYF. The chain uses TRBV11-2 and TRBJ2-5; 7 bases line up with TRBD1. The junction had 10 bases not matched to a gene; V was cut back by 5 bases and J by 10 bases. The germline V gene has CDR1 SGHAT and CDR2 FQNNGV. The CDR3 is 13 amino acids.

The chain is built from TRBV25-1 and TRBJ1-4, with TRBD1 as a possible D gene (6 bases). Looked up from germline, CDR1 is MGHDK and CDR2 is SYGVNS. The CDR3 is 18 residues long. V was clipped by 3 bases and J by 0 bases, with 17 bases between them. CDR3 protein: CASSEGTGTRPTNEKLFF. The CDR3 coding sequence is TGTGCCAGCAGTGAGGGAACCGGGACAAGGCCAACTAATGAAAAACTGTTTTTT.

V gene TRBV28 combines with J gene TRBJ2-1; 8 nucleotides match TRBD2. The V gene's germline CDR1 is MDHEN and CDR2 SYDVKM. The CDR3 loop spans 15 amino acids. The ends lost 5 bases at V and 4 bases at J; junction bases unmatched: 7. The CDR3 region is CASSTRLARYNEQFF. The CDR3 DNA follows: TGTGCCAGCAGTACCAGACTAGCGCGGTACAATGAGCAGTTCTTC.

This clone is judged medium-sized. The V and J genes are TRBV7-2 and TRBJ2-2; no reliable D call. Germline assignment: CDR1 SGHTA and CDR2 FQGNSA. This CDR3 comprises 13 residues. The V gene lost 5 bases and the J gene lost 3 bases, with 7 bases spanning the gap. The CDR3 bases are TGTGCCAGCAGCCCTGACTACACCGGGGAGCTGTTTTTT. Protein product: CASSPDYTGELFF.